This entry is about one TCR beta chain. J gave up 5 bases and V 3 bases, and 7 bases lay outside the gene matches. Germline V gene sequence: CDR1 SGHRS, CDR2 YFSETQ. The CDR3 spans 15 residues. The record originates from a study of T cell changes during pregnancy in multiple sclerosis. The method was immunoSEQ multiplex PCR; TCRdb's version includes in-frame clones alone and lacks a portion of them. The repertoire consists of roughly 99,000 clones, with about 92% occurring once and the leading ten covering 2% to 3%. The chain is built from TRBV5-1 and TRBJ1-5; 8 positions agree with TRBD1. Sequences were derived from peripheral blood, sampled after pregnancy. This TCR came from a female donor in good health, enrolled as a control in a pregnancy study. CDR3 sequence: CASSSGQGGHQPQHF. Written as DNA, the CDR3 is TGCGCCAGCAGCTCCGGACAGGGAGGGCATCAGCCCCAGCATTTT.